This T cell receptor (beta chain) was retrieved from a study of technical replicates of blood from a few donors. The V and J ends lost 3 bases and 4 bases, in that order; junction bases with no gene match: 2. The CDR3 totals 14 residues. Germline lookup yields CDR1 SGHRS and CDR2 YFSETQ. Libraries were prepared by immunoSEQ multiplex PCR; TCRdb keeps only in-frame clonotypes and omits some of them. The table has 45,000 to 65,000 clones, roughly 96% seen once. This clone was counted a few times. Other DNA sequences within the sample encode an identical CDR3. The material sequenced was PBMCs. The TCR sequence derives from a human donor in good health. Some clones in this sample may be carry-over from other donors' samples. The chain carries TRBV5-1 and TRBJ2-1; 9 bases fit TRBD2. Here the CDR3 DNA reads TGCGCCAGCAGCTCCAGCGGGGGGTACAATGAGCAGTTCTTC. Its translation is CASSSSGGYNEQFF.